Below, one T cell receptor (beta chain) is given with its context. Template for every sorted-subset replicate PCR totaled 200 to 250 ng DNA, 25,000 to 35,000 T cell genomes. In the authors' workflow: Filtering differed since immunoSEQ provided only junctions, with no quality scores. Sequencing was performed with immunoSEQ multiplex PCR; in TCRdb, only in-frame clones are kept and a portion is missing. V and J calls and clone size are those listed in that table; D and trimming were worked out from the DNA. Altogether about 730,000 clones are present, 72% being singletons, with the ten largest covering under 2%. This entry is derived from a study of shared clonotypes between healthy human individuals. V gave up 2 bases and J gave up 2 bases, with 8 bases separating them. Germline-derived CDR1 and CDR2 are SGHTS and YDEGEE. This CDR3 contains 13 residues.

The clonotype was recovered from a woman aged 30 to 39 in good health. The V and J genes are TRBV5-8 and TRBJ2-7; D is perhaps TRBD2 (6 bases). What was sequenced was memory CD4+ T cells sorted from blood. The subset here: CD45RA-negative fraction. CDR3 in DNA: TGTGCCAGCAGCTTCGGGGGAACCTACGAGCAGTACTTC. This codes for CASSFGGTYEQYF.